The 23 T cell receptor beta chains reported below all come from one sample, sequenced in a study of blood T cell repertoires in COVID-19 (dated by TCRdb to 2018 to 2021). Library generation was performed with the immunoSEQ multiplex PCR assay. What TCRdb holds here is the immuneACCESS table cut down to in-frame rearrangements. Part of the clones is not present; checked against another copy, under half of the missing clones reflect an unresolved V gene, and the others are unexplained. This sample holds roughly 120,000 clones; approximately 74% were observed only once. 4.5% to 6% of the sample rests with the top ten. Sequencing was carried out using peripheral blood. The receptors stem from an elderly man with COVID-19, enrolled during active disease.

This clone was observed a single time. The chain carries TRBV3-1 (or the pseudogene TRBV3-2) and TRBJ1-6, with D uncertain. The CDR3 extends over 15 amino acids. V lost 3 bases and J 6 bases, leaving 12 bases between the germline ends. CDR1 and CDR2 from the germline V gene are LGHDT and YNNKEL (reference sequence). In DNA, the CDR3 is TGTGCCAGCAGCCAGCGCGGTATAGGTAATTCACCCCTCCACTTT. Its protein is CASSQRGIGNSPLHF.

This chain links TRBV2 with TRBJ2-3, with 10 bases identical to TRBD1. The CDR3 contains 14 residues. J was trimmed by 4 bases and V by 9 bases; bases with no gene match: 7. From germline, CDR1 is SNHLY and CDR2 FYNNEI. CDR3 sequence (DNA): TGTGCCAGTAGGAGGACAGGGGGGCCAGATACGCAGTATTTT. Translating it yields CASRRTGGPDTQYF. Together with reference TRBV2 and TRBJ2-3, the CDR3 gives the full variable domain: EPEVTQTPSHQVTQMGQEVILRCVPISNHLYFYWYRQILGQKVEFLVSFYNNEISEKSEIFDDQFSVERPDGSNFTLKIRSTKLEDSAMYFCASRRTGGPDTQYFGPGTRLTVL.

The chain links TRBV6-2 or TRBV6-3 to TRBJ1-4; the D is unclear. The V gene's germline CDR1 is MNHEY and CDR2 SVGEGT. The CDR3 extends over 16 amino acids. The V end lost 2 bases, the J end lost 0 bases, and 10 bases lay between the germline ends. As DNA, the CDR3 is TGTGCCAGCAGTTACGCCGGGTTTTCAACTAATGAAAAACTGTTTTTT. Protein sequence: CASSYAGFSTNEKLFF.

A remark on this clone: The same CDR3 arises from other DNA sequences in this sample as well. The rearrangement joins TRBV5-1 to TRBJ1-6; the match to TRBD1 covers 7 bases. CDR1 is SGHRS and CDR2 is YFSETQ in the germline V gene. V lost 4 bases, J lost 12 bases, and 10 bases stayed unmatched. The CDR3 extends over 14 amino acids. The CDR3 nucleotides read TGCGCCAGCAGCCCGCGACAGGGTCGGGGACCCCTCCACTTT. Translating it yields CASSPRQGRGPLHF.

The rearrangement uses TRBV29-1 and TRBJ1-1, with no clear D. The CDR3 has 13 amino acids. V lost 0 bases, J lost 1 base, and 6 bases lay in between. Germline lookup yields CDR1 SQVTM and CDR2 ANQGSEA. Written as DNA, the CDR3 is TGCAGCGTTGAAGATCGGTCGAACACTGAAGCTTTCTTT. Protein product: CSVEDRSNTEAFF.

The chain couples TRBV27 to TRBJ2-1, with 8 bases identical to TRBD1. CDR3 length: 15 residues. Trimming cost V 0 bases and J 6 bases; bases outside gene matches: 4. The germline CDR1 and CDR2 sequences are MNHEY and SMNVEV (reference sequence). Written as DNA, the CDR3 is TGTGCCAGCAGTTTATCGCCAGGGGGCCTCAATGAGCAGTTCTTC. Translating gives CASSLSPGGLNEQFF.

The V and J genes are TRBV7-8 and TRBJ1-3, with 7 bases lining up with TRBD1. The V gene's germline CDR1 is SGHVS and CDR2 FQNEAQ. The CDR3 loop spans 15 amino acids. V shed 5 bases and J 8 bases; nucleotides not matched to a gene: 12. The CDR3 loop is CASSSFGPRGDTIYF. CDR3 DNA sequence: TGTGCCAGCAGCAGCTTTGGCCCCAGGGGGGACACCATATATTTT.

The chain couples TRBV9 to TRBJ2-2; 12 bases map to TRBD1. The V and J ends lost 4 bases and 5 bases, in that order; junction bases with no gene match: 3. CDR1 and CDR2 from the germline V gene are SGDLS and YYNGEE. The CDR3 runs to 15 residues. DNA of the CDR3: TGTGCCAGCAGCCTGGGACAGGGGGCGACCGGGGAGCTGTTTTTT. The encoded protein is CASSLGQGATGELFF.

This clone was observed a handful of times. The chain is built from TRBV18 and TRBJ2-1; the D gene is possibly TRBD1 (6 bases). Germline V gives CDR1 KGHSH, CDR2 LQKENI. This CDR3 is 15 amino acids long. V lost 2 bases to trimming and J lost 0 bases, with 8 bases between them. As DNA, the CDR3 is TGTGCCAGCTCACCAATGGACAGCTCCTACAATGAGCAGTTCTTC. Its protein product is CASSPMDSSYNEQFF.

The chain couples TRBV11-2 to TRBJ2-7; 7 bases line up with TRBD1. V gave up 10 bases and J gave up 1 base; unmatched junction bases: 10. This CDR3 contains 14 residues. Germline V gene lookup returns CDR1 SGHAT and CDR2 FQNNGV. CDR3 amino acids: CANKRPGGSYEQYF. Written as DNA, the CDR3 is TGTGCCAACAAAAGGCCAGGGGGTTCCTACGAGCAGTACTTC.

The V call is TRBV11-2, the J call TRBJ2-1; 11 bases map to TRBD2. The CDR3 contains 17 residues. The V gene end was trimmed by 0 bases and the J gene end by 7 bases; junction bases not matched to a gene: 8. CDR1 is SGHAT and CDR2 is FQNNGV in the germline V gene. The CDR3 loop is CASSLDKTSGSGNEQFF. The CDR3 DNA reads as TGTGCCAGCAGCTTAGATAAAACTAGCGGGAGTGGGAATGAGCAGTTCTTC.

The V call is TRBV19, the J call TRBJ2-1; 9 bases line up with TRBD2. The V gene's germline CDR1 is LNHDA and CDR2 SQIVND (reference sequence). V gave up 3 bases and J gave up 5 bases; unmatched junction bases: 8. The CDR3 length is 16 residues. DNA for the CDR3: TGTGCCAGTAGTATTTCCGGGACTAGCCTGGACAATGAGCAGTTCTTC. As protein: CASSISGTSLDNEQFF. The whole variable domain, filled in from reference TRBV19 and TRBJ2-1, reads DGGITQSPKYLFRKEGQNVTLSCEQNLNHDAMYWYRQDPGQGLRLIYYSQIVNDFQKGDIAEGYSVSREKKESFPLTVTSAQKNPTAFYLCASSISGTSLDNEQFFGPGTRLTVL.

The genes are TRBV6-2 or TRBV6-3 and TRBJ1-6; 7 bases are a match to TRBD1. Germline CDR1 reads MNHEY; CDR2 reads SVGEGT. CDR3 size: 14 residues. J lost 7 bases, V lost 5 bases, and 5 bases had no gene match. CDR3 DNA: TGTGCCAGCAGTCCCACGGGACAGAATTCACCCCTCCACTTT. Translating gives CASSPTGQNSPLHF.

CDR3 sequence: CSVDASGSWGPIGDTQYF. The CDR3 DNA follows: TGCAGCGTTGATGCTAGCGGGAGTTGGGGACCGATTGGAGATACGCAGTATTTT. V gene TRBV29-1 combines with J gene TRBJ2-3, with TRBD2 matching over 10 bases. Trimming took 3 bases from V and 5 from J; bases not matched to a gene: 17. The CDR3 length is 18 residues. The germline CDR1 and CDR2 sequences are SQVTM and ANQGSEA.

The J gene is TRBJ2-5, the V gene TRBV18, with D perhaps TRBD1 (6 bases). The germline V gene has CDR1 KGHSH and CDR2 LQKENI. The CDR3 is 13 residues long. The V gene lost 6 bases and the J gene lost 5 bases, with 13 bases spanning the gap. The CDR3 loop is CASSQGNRETQYF. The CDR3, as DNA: TGTGCCAGCTCTCAGGGGAATCGGGAGACCCAGTACTTC.

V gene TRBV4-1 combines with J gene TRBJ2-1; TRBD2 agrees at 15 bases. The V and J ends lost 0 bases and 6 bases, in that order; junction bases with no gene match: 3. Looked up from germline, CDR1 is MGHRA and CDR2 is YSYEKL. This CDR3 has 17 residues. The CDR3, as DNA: TGCGCCAGCAGCCAAGAGGGACTAGCGGGAGGTTTCAATGAGCAGTTCTTC. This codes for CASSQEGLAGGFNEQFF.

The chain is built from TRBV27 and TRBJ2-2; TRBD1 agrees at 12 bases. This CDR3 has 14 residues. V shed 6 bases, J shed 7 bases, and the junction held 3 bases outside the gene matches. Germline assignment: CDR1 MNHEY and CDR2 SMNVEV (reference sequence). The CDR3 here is CASSGTGGSGELFF. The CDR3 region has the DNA TGTGCCAGCAGCGGGACAGGGGGCAGCGGGGAGCTGTTTTTT.

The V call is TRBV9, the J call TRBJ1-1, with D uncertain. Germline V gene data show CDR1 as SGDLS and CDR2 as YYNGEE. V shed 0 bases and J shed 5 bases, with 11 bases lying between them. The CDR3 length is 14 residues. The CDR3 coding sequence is TGTGCCAGCAGCGTAGGAGGGCTGGGGACTGAAGCTTTCTTT. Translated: CASSVGGLGTEAFF.

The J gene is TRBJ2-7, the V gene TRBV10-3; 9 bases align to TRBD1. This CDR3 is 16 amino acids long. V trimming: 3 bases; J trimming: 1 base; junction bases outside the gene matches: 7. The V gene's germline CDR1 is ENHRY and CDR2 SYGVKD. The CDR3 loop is CAISDHPGQGSYEQYF. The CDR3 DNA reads TGTGCCATCAGTGACCATCCGGGACAGGGATCCTACGAGCAGTACTTC.

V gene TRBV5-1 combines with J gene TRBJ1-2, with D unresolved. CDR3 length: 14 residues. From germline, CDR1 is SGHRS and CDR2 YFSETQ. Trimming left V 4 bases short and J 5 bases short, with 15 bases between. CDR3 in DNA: TGCGCCAGCAGCCCCGACAACAACCCGTATGGCTACACCTTC. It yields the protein CASSPDNNPYGYTF.

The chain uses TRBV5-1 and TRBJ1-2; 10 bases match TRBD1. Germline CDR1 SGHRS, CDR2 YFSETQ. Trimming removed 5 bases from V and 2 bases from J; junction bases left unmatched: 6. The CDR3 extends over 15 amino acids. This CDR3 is CASRLPGQGNYGYTF. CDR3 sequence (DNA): TGCGCCAGCAGGCTACCGGGACAGGGGAACTATGGCTACACCTTC.

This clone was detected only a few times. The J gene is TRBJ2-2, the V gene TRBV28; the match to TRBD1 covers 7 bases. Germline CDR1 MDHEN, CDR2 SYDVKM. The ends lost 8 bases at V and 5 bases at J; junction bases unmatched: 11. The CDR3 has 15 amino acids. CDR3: CASRNRGRETGELFF. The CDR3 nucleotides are TGTGCCAGCCGCAACAGGGGAAGGGAAACCGGGGAGCTGTTTTTT.

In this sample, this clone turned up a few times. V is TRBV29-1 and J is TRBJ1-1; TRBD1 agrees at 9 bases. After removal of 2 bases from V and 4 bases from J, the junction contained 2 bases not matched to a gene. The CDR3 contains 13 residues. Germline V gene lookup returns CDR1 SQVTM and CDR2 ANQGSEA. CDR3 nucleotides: TGCAGCGTTGAATCGGACAGGGGCACTGAAGCTTTCTTT. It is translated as CSVESDRGTEAFF.